This T cell receptor (beta chain) was sequenced in a study of tumor and adjacent non-tumor tissue in lung cancer. Study as a whole: About 4.17 million productive TCRbeta reads were obtained per sample on average. Findings and caveats of the study: In normal lung, the top 100 clones were significantly more dominant than in tumor. Tumor tissue had significantly higher TCR diversity than normal lung.

This sample's RNA came from whole unsorted tissue. Donors were chemotherapy-naive, newly diagnosed lung cancer surgical patients in China, August–late 2014. Points on this clonotype: What it binds is unknown. At one of its ends the junction is not consistent with the germline gene, which may arise from a read error.

The length of the CDR3 is 8 residues. The germline gives CDR1 MNHNS, CDR2 SASEGT. A modified ARM-PCR protocol with three rounds of nested PCR amplified TCRbeta. TCRdb re-called the multiplex PCR reads through MiXCR, storing one row per CDR3 protein. The sample holds 100,000 to 120,000 distinct CDR3 sequences, over 75% seen once. The chain carries TRBV6-1 and TRBJ1-2, with D unresolved. The source of this sequence is a man aged 65 to 79 with non-small cell lung cancer. The specimen sequenced was lung tumor tissue. Here the CDR3 DNA reads TGTGCCGTCGAAGGCTACATCTTC. It encodes CAVEGYIF.